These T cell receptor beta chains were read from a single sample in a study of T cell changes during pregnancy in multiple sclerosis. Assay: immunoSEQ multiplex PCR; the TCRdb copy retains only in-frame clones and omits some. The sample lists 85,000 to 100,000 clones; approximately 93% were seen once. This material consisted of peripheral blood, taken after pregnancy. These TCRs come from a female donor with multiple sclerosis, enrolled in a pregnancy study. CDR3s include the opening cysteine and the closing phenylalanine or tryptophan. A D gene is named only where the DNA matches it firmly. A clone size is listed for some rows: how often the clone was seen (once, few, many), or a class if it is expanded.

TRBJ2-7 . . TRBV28 CASSSGAEGAEQYF TGTGCCAGCAGTTCTGGCGCAGAGGGCGCCGAGCAGTACTTC
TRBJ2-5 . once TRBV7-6 CASSLAQETQYF TGTGCCAGCAGCTTAGCCCAGGAGACCCAGTACTTC
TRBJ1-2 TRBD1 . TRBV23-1 CASSVRDRGYGYTF TGCGCCAGCAGCGTGCGGGACAGGGGATATGGCTACACCTTC
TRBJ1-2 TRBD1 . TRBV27 CASSSHGTGGLYGYTF TGTGCCAGCAGTAGCCACGGGACAGGGGGCCTCTATGGCTACACCTTC
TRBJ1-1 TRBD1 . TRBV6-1 CASDQDRMNTEAFF TGTGCCAGCGATCAGGACAGGATGAACACTGAAGCTTTCTTT
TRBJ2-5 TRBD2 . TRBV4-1 CASSQVFEGGRETQYF TGCGCCAGCAGCCAAGTCTTCGAGGGAGGGAGAGAGACCCAGTACTTC
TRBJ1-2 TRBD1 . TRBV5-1 CASDSGQGYGYTF TGCGCCAGCGACTCGGGACAGGGATATGGCTACACCTTC
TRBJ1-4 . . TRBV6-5 CASSISATNEKLFF TGTGCCAGCAGTATTTCCGCAACTAATGAAAAACTGTTTTTT
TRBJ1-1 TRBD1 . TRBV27 CASRQGAMSTEAFF TGTGCCAGCAGACAGGGGGCAATGAGCACTGAAGCTTTCTTT
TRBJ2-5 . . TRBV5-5 CASSSGEAHQETQYF TGTGCCAGCAGCTCAGGGGAAGCGCACCAAGAGACCCAGTACTTC
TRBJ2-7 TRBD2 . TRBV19 CATGWTSGDYEQYF TGTGCCACCGGATGGACTAGCGGGGACTACGAGCAGTACTTC
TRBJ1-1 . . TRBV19 CASAPGNTEAFF TGTGCCAGCGCCCCAGGGAACACTGAAGCTTTCTTT
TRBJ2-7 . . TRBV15 CATSRVIGTPTYEQYF TGTGCCACCAGCAGAGTTATCGGTACCCCCACCTACGAGCAGTACTTC
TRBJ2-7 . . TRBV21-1 CASSKVAQSYEQYF TGTGCCAGCAGCAAAGTTGCACAGAGCTACGAGCAGTACTTC
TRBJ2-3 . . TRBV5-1 CASSLTPTTGAGTQYF TGCGCCAGCAGCTTGACCCCCACGACAGGAGCAGGTACGCAGTATTTT
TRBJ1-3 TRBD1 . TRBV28 CASSSPGQQGRNTIYF TGTGCCAGCAGTTCTCCGGGACAGCAGGGTAGAAACACCATATATTTT
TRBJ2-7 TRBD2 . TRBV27 CASSSLSGRRGYEQYF TGTGCCAGCAGTTCACTGAGCGGGAGGCGGGGCTACGAGCAGTACTTC
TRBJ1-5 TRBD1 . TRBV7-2 CASSPGQGKGNQPQHF TGTGCCAGCAGCCCGGGACAGGGTAAGGGTAATCAGCCCCAGCATTTT
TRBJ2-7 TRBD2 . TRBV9 CASSEGSGSGRMGAREQYF TGTGCCAGCAGCGAGGGGTCGGGTAGCGGGAGAATGGGGGCGAGAGAGCAGTACTTC
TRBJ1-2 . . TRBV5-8 CASRRGGGPIGYTF TGTGCCAGCAGGAGGGGGGGCGGACCTATCGGCTACACCTTC
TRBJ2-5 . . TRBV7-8 CASSLIREEQYF TGTGCCAGCAGCTTAATACGGGAAGAGCAGTACTTC
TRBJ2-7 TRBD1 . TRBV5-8 CASSSRQGTYEQYF TGTGCCAGCAGCTCCCGACAGGGGACCTACGAGCAGTACTTC
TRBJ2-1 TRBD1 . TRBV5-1 CASKPGQGYYNEQFF TGCGCCAGTAAACCGGGACAGGGGTACTACAATGAGCAGTTCTTC
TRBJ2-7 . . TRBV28 CASSLPDRRSYEQYF TGTGCCAGCAGTTTACCCGACAGGAGATCCTACGAGCAGTACTTC
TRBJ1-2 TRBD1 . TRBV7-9 CASSETGDLSGYTF TGTGCCAGCAGCGAGACAGGGGACTTGAGTGGCTACACCTTC
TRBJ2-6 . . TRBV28 CASSRGPSSGANVLTF TGTGCCAGCAGTCGGGGTCCTAGCTCTGGGGCCAACGTCCTGACTTTC
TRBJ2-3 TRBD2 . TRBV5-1 CASSFLAGVTDTQYF TGCGCCAGCAGCTTCCTAGCGGGTGTCACAGATACGCAGTATTTT
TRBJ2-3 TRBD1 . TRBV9 CASSHTGTGGKSTDTQYF TGTGCCAGCAGCCACACCGGGACAGGGGGAAAGAGCACAGATACGCAGTATTTT
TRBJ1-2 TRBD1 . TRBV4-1 CASSGTGTGVYGYTF TGCGCCAGCAGCGGAACCGGGACAGGGGTCTATGGCTACACCTTC
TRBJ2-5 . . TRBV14 CASSQGEWRETQYF TGTGCCAGCAGCCAAGGGGAGTGGCGAGAGACCCAGTACTTC
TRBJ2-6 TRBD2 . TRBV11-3 CASSSGLAGNSGANVLTF TGTGCCAGCAGCTCGGGACTAGCGGGTAACTCTGGGGCCAACGTCCTGACTTTC
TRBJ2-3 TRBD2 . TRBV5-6 CASSDGAWREGPDTQYF TGTGCCAGCAGCGATGGAGCATGGCGGGAGGGCCCGGATACGCAGTATTTT
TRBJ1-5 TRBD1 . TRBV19 CASTPDRGLQPQHF TGTGCCAGTACCCCGGACAGGGGGCTCCAGCCCCAGCATTTT
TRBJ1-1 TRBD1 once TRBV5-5 CASSSGQGGTEAFF TGTGCCAGCAGCTCCGGACAGGGTGGTACTGAAGCTTTCTTT
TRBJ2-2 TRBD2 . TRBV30 CAWRTSGNTGELFF TGTGCCTGGAGGACTAGCGGGAACACCGGGGAGCTGTTTTTT
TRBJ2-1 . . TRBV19 CASSIAPLGNEQFF TGTGCCAGTAGTATAGCCCCACTAGGCAATGAGCAGTTCTTC
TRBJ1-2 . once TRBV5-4 CASSLGDGGYGYTF TGTGCCAGCAGCTTGGGGGACGGGGGGTATGGCTACACCTTC
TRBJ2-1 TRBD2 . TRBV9 CASSQGLAGGNEQFF TGTGCCAGCAGCCAGGGACTAGCGGGAGGAAATGAGCAGTTCTTC
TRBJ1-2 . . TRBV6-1 CASSEINYAIYGYTF TGTGCCAGCAGTGAAATTAACTATGCAATCTATGGCTACACCTTC
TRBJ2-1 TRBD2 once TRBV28 CASSLDPGTSSYNEQFF TGTGCCAGCAGTTTAGACCCCGGGACTAGCTCCTACAATGAGCAGTTCTTC